These T cell receptor beta chains were read from a single sample in a study of control samples from healthy donors and cancer patients. The data were produced by immunoSEQ multiplex PCR, yet TCRdb's version contains in-frame clones alone and is incomplete. The repertoire holds around 85,000 clones, with approximately 91% as singletons. Sequenced input: blood. These TCRs come from a woman between 55 and 75 years old in good health. CDR3s include the opening cysteine and the closing phenylalanine or tryptophan. The order of the fields is D gene, J gene, V gene, clone size, CDR3 protein, CDR3 DNA. A D gene is named only where the DNA matches it firmly. A row's size may be missing; if present it is once, few, many or a size class.

d_call: NA; j_call: TRBJ2-5; v_call: TRBV14; clone_size: NA; cdr3_aa: CASSQVGSETQYF; cdr3_nt: TGTGCCAGCAGCCAAGTCGGATCAGAGACCCAGTACTTC
d_call: NA; j_call: TRBJ2-7; v_call: TRBV27; clone_size: NA; cdr3_aa: CASSASKQGREQYF; cdr3_nt: TGTGCCAGCAGTGCATCCAAACAGGGTAGGGAGCAGTACTTC
d_call: TRBD1; j_call: TRBJ2-3; v_call: TRBV28; clone_size: NA; cdr3_aa: CASITGQGTDTQYF; cdr3_nt: TGTGCCAGCATCACGGGACAGGGGACAGATACGCAGTATTTT
d_call: TRBD1; j_call: TRBJ1-4; v_call: TRBV7-9; clone_size: NA; cdr3_aa: CASSETGVGEKLFF; cdr3_nt: TGTGCCAGCAGCGAGACAGGGGTGGGTGAAAAACTGTTTTTT
d_call: NA; j_call: TRBJ1-2; v_call: TRBV5-1; clone_size: NA; cdr3_aa: CASSQTSNYGYTF; cdr3_nt: TGCGCCAGCAGCCAGACATCTAACTATGGCTACACCTTC
d_call: TRBD2; j_call: TRBJ2-7; v_call: TRBV9; clone_size: NA; cdr3_aa: CASSVGPRGGEQYF; cdr3_nt: TGTGCCAGCAGCGTCGGACCTCGGGGGGGCGAGCAGTACTTC
d_call: NA; j_call: TRBJ2-2; v_call: TRBV5-1; clone_size: NA; cdr3_aa: CASSLGGRDTGELFF; cdr3_nt: TGCGCCAGCAGCTTGGGTGGGAGAGACACCGGGGAGCTGTTTTTT
d_call: NA; j_call: TRBJ1-1; v_call: TRBV10-3; clone_size: NA; cdr3_aa: CAISESSPGRNTEAFF; cdr3_nt: TGTGCCATCAGTGAGTCGTCACCCGGGAGGAACACTGAAGCTTTCTTT
d_call: NA; j_call: TRBJ1-4; v_call: TRBV18; clone_size: NA; cdr3_aa: CASSPPLDPGGEKLFF; cdr3_nt: TGTGCCAGCTCACCACCCCTGGACCCGGGCGGGGAAAAACTGTTTTTT
d_call: NA; j_call: TRBJ2-1; v_call: TRBV7-2; clone_size: NA; cdr3_aa: CASSFYYEQFF; cdr3_nt: TGTGCCAGCAGCTTTTACTATGAGCAGTTCTTC
d_call: TRBD2; j_call: TRBJ2-5; v_call: TRBV11-2; clone_size: once; cdr3_aa: CASSLGLAGVVETQYF; cdr3_nt: TGTGCCAGCAGCTTGGGACTAGCGGGGGTCGTGGAGACCCAGTACTTC
d_call: NA; j_call: TRBJ2-3; v_call: TRBV9; clone_size: few; cdr3_aa: CASSVGRAEGTDTQYF; cdr3_nt: TGTGCCAGCAGCGTAGGACGTGCCGAGGGCACAGATACGCAGTATTTT
d_call: NA; j_call: TRBJ2-2; v_call: TRBV20-1; clone_size: NA; cdr3_aa: CSASLGIIGTGELFF; cdr3_nt: TGCAGTGCTAGTCTCGGAATTATAGGCACCGGGGAGCTGTTTTTT
d_call: NA; j_call: TRBJ2-7; v_call: TRBV7-9; clone_size: NA; cdr3_aa: CASSFIRGGVNEQYF; cdr3_nt: TGTGCCAGCAGCTTCATCAGGGGAGGGGTCAACGAGCAGTACTTC
d_call: NA; j_call: TRBJ1-1; v_call: TRBV7-8; clone_size: NA; cdr3_aa: CASSLDSQENTEAFF; cdr3_nt: TGTGCCAGCAGCTTAGACTCGCAGGAGAACACTGAAGCTTTCTTT
d_call: NA; j_call: TRBJ1-2; v_call: TRBV5-1; clone_size: once; cdr3_aa: CASSFTDLKQYGYTF; cdr3_nt: TGCGCCAGCAGCTTTACAGACCTTAAACAATATGGCTACACCTTC
d_call: TRBD1; j_call: TRBJ1-5; v_call: TRBV11-2; clone_size: NA; cdr3_aa: CASSLRTGTDNQPQHF; cdr3_nt: TGTGCCAGCAGCTTACGGACAGGAACCGACAATCAGCCCCAGCATTTT
d_call: NA; j_call: TRBJ1-6; v_call: TRBV10-1; clone_size: once; cdr3_aa: CASKVRGDYNSPLHF; cdr3_nt: TGCGCCAGCAAGGTCCGGGGGGACTATAATTCACCCCTCCACTTT
d_call: NA; j_call: TRBJ2-5; v_call: TRBV3-1/TRBV3-2; clone_size: NA; cdr3_aa: CASSPSGIKETQYF; cdr3_nt: TGTGCCAGCAGCCCCTCCGGGATCAAAGAGACCCAGTACTTC
d_call: TRBD1; j_call: TRBJ2-3; v_call: TRBV4-1; clone_size: once; cdr3_aa: CASSPPQGAIRTDTQYF; cdr3_nt: TGCGCCAGCAGCCCTCCACAGGGGGCGATAAGGACAGATACGCAGTATTTT
d_call: TRBD1; j_call: TRBJ2-5; v_call: TRBV24-1; clone_size: once; cdr3_aa: CATSDRGTGGLEAQYF; cdr3_nt: TGTGCCACCAGTGATCGAGGGACAGGGGGCCTCGAGGCCCAGTACTTC
d_call: NA; j_call: TRBJ1-4; v_call: TRBV29-1; clone_size: once; cdr3_aa: CSATETNEKLFF; cdr3_nt: TGCAGCGCGACAGAAACTAATGAAAAACTGTTTTTT
d_call: NA; j_call: TRBJ2-2; v_call: TRBV6-5; clone_size: NA; cdr3_aa: CASSYQQGNTGELFF; cdr3_nt: TGTGCCAGCAGTTACCAACAGGGGAACACCGGGGAGCTGTTTTTT
d_call: NA; j_call: TRBJ2-2; v_call: TRBV25-1; clone_size: NA; cdr3_aa: CASREGRNTGELFF; cdr3_nt: TGTGCCAGCAGAGAGGGGAGGAACACCGGGGAGCTGTTTTTT
d_call: NA; j_call: TRBJ2-1; v_call: TRBV5-6; clone_size: NA; cdr3_aa: CASSWVGQEFEQFF; cdr3_nt: TGTGCCAGCAGCTGGGTGGGGCAGGAATTTGAGCAGTTCTTC
d_call: TRBD1; j_call: TRBJ1-2; v_call: TRBV2; clone_size: NA; cdr3_aa: CASSLDRASNYGYTF; cdr3_nt: TGTGCCAGCAGTTTAGACAGGGCTTCAAACTATGGCTACACCTTC
d_call: NA; j_call: TRBJ1-3; v_call: TRBV28; clone_size: NA; cdr3_aa: CASSWSLSGNTIYF; cdr3_nt: TGTGCCAGCAGTTGGAGCCTCTCTGGAAACACCATATATTTT
d_call: NA; j_call: TRBJ1-2; v_call: TRBV6-5; clone_size: NA; cdr3_aa: CASSYSRGSYYGYTF; cdr3_nt: TGTGCCAGCAGTTACTCGAGGGGGAGCTACTATGGCTACACCTTC
d_call: NA; j_call: TRBJ1-1; v_call: TRBV10-3; clone_size: NA; cdr3_aa: CAISTGWNTEAFF; cdr3_nt: TGTGCCATCAGTACCGGATGGAACACTGAAGCTTTCTTT
d_call: TRBD2; j_call: TRBJ2-1; v_call: TRBV4-1; clone_size: once; cdr3_aa: CASSQDPSGIGDEQFF; cdr3_nt: TGCGCCAGCAGCCAAGATCCTAGCGGGATCGGGGATGAGCAGTTCTTC
d_call: TRBD2; j_call: TRBJ2-7; v_call: TRBV3-1/TRBV3-2; clone_size: NA; cdr3_aa: CASSQGAGGFYEQYF; cdr3_nt: TGTGCCAGCAGCCAAGGAGCGGGAGGTTTTTACGAGCAGTACTTC
d_call: NA; j_call: TRBJ2-6; v_call: TRBV7-3; clone_size: NA; cdr3_aa: CASSGLGSGANVLTF; cdr3_nt: TGTGCCAGTAGTGGTCTCGGCTCTGGGGCCAACGTCCTGACTTTC
d_call: TRBD2; j_call: TRBJ2-2; v_call: TRBV5-4; clone_size: NA; cdr3_aa: CASSLGAAGGRGTGELFF; cdr3_nt: TGTGCCAGCAGCTTGGGAGCTGCGGGAGGGCGTGGCACCGGGGAGCTGTTTTTT
d_call: TRBD1; j_call: TRBJ1-3; v_call: TRBV6-1; clone_size: NA; cdr3_aa: CASSEAGDRGPRGNTIYF; cdr3_nt: TGTGCCAGCAGTGAAGCAGGAGACAGGGGTCCCCGTGGAAACACCATATATTTT
d_call: NA; j_call: TRBJ2-7; v_call: TRBV20-1; clone_size: NA; cdr3_aa: CSPQNSYEQYF; cdr3_nt: TGCAGTCCTCAAAACTCCTACGAGCAGTACTTC
d_call: TRBD2; j_call: TRBJ2-5; v_call: TRBV11-2; clone_size: NA; cdr3_aa: CASRLAGGAGETQYF; cdr3_nt: TGTGCCAGCCGCCTAGCGGGGGGGGCGGGGGAGACCCAGTACTTC
d_call: TRBD1; j_call: TRBJ1-3; v_call: TRBV18; clone_size: NA; cdr3_aa: CASSPTGGLNTIYF; cdr3_nt: TGTGCCAGCTCTCCGACAGGGGGATTAAACACCATATATTTT
d_call: TRBD1; j_call: TRBJ2-7; v_call: TRBV13; clone_size: NA; cdr3_aa: CASSPIGTGAYEQYF; cdr3_nt: TGTGCCAGCAGTCCAATCGGGACAGGGGCCTACGAGCAGTACTTC
d_call: NA; j_call: TRBJ1-6; v_call: TRBV5-4; clone_size: NA; cdr3_aa: CASSLDPGESSPLHF; cdr3_nt: TGTGCCAGCAGCTTGGACCCGGGGGAATCTTCACCCCTCCACTTT
d_call: NA; j_call: TRBJ1-5; v_call: TRBV7-8; clone_size: NA; cdr3_aa: CASSPEGGYSNQPQHF; cdr3_nt: TGTGCCAGCAGCCCTGAGGGGGGGTATAGCAATCAGCCCCAGCATTTT
d_call: TRBD2; j_call: TRBJ2-1; v_call: TRBV6-5; clone_size: NA; cdr3_aa: CAIQSLAGGYGEQFF; cdr3_nt: TGTGCCATCCAGAGCCTAGCGGGGGGGTATGGTGAGCAGTTCTTC
d_call: TRBD2; j_call: TRBJ2-7; v_call: TRBV20-1; clone_size: NA; cdr3_aa: CSASATSSTYEQYF; cdr3_nt: TGCAGTGCTAGTGCGACTAGCAGCACCTACGAGCAGTACTTC
d_call: NA; j_call: TRBJ1-2; v_call: TRBV28; clone_size: NA; cdr3_aa: CASRPTGPAGYTF; cdr3_nt: TGTGCCAGCAGACCGACAGGCCCCGCCGGCTACACCTTC
d_call: NA; j_call: TRBJ2-6; v_call: TRBV28; clone_size: NA; cdr3_aa: CASSSFGRGANVLTF; cdr3_nt: TGTGCCAGCAGTTCGTTTGGTCGAGGGGCCAACGTCCTGACTTTC
d_call: TRBD1; j_call: TRBJ1-2; v_call: TRBV9; clone_size: NA; cdr3_aa: CASSVSQGQAHYGYTF; cdr3_nt: TGTGCCAGCAGCGTCAGCCAGGGACAGGCCCACTATGGCTACACCTTC
d_call: TRBD2; j_call: TRBJ2-3; v_call: TRBV20-1; clone_size: NA; cdr3_aa: CSASVLAGVTDTQYF; cdr3_nt: TGCAGTGCTAGTGTACTAGCGGGAGTTACAGATACGCAGTATTTT
d_call: NA; j_call: TRBJ1-4; v_call: TRBV28; clone_size: NA; cdr3_aa: CASSLYLSREKLFF; cdr3_nt: TGTGCCAGCAGTTTATACCTCTCGCGTGAAAAACTGTTTTTT
d_call: NA; j_call: TRBJ2-6; v_call: TRBV18; clone_size: NA; cdr3_aa: CASWPAGGANVLTF; cdr3_nt: TGTGCCAGCTGGCCTGCGGGTGGGGCCAACGTCCTGACTTTC
d_call: NA; j_call: TRBJ1-6; v_call: TRBV2; clone_size: NA; cdr3_aa: CASEGGSPLHF; cdr3_nt: TGTGCCAGCGAGGGGGGTTCACCCCTCCACTTT
d_call: NA; j_call: TRBJ2-3; v_call: TRBV28; clone_size: NA; cdr3_aa: CASSFFGQGLDTQYF; cdr3_nt: NA
d_call: NA; j_call: TRBJ1-3; v_call: TRBV11-2; clone_size: NA; cdr3_aa: CASSLVSSGNTIYF; cdr3_nt: TGTGCCAGCAGCTTAGTATCCTCTGGAAACACCATATATTTT
d_call: TRBD2; j_call: TRBJ2-1; v_call: TRBV4-1; clone_size: NA; cdr3_aa: CASSQVRGTSGSYNEQFF; cdr3_nt: TGCGCCAGCAGCCAAGTCCGCGGAACTAGCGGGAGTTACAATGAGCAGTTCTTC
d_call: NA; j_call: TRBJ1-2; v_call: TRBV29-1; clone_size: NA; cdr3_aa: CSVGREYGYTF; cdr3_nt: TGCAGCGTCGGCAGGGAGTATGGCTACACCTTC
d_call: NA; j_call: TRBJ1-2; v_call: TRBV5-4; clone_size: once; cdr3_aa: CASSFRQHSYGYTF; cdr3_nt: TGTGCCAGCAGCTTCAGACAGCATTCCTATGGCTACACCTTC
d_call: NA; j_call: TRBJ1-4; v_call: TRBV28; clone_size: NA; cdr3_aa: CASSPGGAMGKLFF; cdr3_nt: TGTGCCAGCAGTCCAGGTGGGGCCATGGGAAAACTGTTTTTT
d_call: NA; j_call: TRBJ1-1; v_call: TRBV14; clone_size: NA; cdr3_aa: CASSQGGVVRAEAFF; cdr3_nt: TGTGCCAGCAGCCAAGGGGGGGTAGTCCGAGCTGAAGCTTTCTTT
d_call: TRBD1; j_call: TRBJ1-5; v_call: TRBV7-2; clone_size: NA; cdr3_aa: CASSFGTGNQPQHF; cdr3_nt: TGTGCCAGCAGCTTTGGGACAGGCAATCAGCCCCAGCATTTT
d_call: NA; j_call: TRBJ2-7; v_call: TRBV4-2; clone_size: once; cdr3_aa: CASSQRENYEQYF; cdr3_nt: TGTGCCAGCAGCCAAAGGGAGAACTACGAGCAGTACTTC